This T cell receptor (beta chain) emerged from a study of T cells after yellow fever vaccination. V was pared by 5 bases and J by 3 bases, with 22 bases between. Germline lookup yields CDR1 SEHNR and CDR2 FQNEAQ (reference sequence). The CDR3 is 17 residues long. Study observations and caveats: There was a possibility that FACS-sorted repertoires contained abundant clonotypes contaminating from the bulk population.

On this clonotype itself: What it recognizes is unknown.

Synthesis of TCR cDNA relied on 5'RACE template switching, which attached a universal primer site and UMIs. TCRdb analysed the 5' RACE reads with MiXCR anew, one entry per CDR3 protein. The data contain some 97,000 distinct CDR3 sequences, around 5.5% of them seen just once; the ten biggest clones take up about two fifths. The sample consisted of CD8+ T cells sorted from PBMCs, taken 10 days after the yellow fever booster vaccination. The receptor comes from a man aged 18 to 35 who received the YFV17D yellow fever vaccine. The rearrangement joins TRBV7-9 to TRBJ1-1, with TRBD1 as a possible D gene (5 bases). In nucleotides, the CDR3 is TGTGCCAGCAGCCCCCCAATGTTGAACAGGAGAGACACTGAAGCTTTCTTT. Translation gives CASSPPMLNRRDTEAFF.